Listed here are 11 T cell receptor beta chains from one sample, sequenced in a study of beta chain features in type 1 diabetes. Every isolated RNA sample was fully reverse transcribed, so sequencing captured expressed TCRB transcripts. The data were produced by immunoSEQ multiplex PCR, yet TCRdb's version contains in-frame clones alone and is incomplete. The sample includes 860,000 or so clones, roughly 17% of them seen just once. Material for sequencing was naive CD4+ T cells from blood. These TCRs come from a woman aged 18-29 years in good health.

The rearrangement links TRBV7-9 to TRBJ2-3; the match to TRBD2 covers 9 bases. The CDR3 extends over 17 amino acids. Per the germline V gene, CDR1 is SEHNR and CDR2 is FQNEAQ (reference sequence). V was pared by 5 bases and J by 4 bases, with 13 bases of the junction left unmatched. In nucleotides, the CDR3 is TGTGCCAGCAGCCAAGGTGTGGCTAGCGGGACTGCAGATACGCAGTATTTT. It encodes CASSQGVASGTADTQYF.

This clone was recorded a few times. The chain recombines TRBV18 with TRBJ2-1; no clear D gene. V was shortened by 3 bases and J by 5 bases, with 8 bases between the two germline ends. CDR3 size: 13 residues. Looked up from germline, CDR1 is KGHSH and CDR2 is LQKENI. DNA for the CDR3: TGTGCCAGCTCACCGGCCAGCCACAATGAGCAGTTCTTC. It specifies CASSPASHNEQFF.

CDR3 bases: TGCGCCAGCAGCTTGCTTGGGGAGACTGGAGAGACCCAGTACTTC. Protein product: CASSLLGETGETQYF. The rearrangement joins TRBV5-1 to TRBJ2-5; D possibly corresponds to TRBD2 (5 bases). V was shortened by 1 base and J by 4 bases, with 14 bases between the two germline ends. The CDR3 extends over 15 amino acids. Germline V gene sequence: CDR1 SGHRS, CDR2 YFSETQ.

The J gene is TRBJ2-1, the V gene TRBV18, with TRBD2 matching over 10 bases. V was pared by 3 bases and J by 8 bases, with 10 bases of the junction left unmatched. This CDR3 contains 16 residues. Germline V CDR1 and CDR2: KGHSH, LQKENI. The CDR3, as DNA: TGTGCCAGCTCACCGTTAGATCTAGCGGGGGTGCATGAGCAGTTCTTC. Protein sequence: CASSPLDLAGVHEQFF.

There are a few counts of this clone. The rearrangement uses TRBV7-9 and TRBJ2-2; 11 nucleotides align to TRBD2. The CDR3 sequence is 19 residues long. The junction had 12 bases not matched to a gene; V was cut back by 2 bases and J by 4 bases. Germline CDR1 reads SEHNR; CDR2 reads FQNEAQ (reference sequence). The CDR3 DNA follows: TGTGCCAGCAGCTTAAGGGGCGGGACTAGCGGCCAAACCACCGGGGAGCTGTTTTTT. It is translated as CASSLRGGTSGQTTGELFF.

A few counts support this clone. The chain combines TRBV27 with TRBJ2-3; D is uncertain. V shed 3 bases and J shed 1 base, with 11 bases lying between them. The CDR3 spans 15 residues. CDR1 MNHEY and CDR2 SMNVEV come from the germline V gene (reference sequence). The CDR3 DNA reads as TGTGCCAGCAGTTTTAGGCGGATTGGCACAGATACGCAGTATTTT. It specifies CASSFRRIGTDTQYF.

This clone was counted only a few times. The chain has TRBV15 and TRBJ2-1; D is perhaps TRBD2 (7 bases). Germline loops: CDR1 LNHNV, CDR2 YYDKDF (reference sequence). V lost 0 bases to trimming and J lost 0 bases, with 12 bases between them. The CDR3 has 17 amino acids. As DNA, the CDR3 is TGTGCCACCAGCAGAGATCGGGGGGCGAGCTCCTACAATGAGCAGTTCTTC. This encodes CATSRDRGASSYNEQFF.

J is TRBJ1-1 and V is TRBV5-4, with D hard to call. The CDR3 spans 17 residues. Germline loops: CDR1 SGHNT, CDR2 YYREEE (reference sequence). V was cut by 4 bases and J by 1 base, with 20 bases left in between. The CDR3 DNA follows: TGTGCCAGCAGCCCGGTACTGGTGCAGGCTAAGAACACTGAAGCTTTCTTT. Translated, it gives CASSPVLVQAKNTEAFF. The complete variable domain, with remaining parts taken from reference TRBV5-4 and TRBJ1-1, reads ETGVTQSPTHLIKTRGQQVTLRCSSQSGHNTVSWYQQALGQGPQFIFQYYREEENGRGNFPPRFSGLQFPNYSSELNVNALELDDSALYLCASSPVLVQAKNTEAFFGQGTRLTVV.

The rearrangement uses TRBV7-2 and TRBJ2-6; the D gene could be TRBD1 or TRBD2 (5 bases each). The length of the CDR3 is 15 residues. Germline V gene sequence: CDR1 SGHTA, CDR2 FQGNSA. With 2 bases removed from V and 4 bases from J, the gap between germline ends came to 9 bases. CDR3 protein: CASSLWGTGANVLTF. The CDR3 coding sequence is TGTGCCAGCAGCTTATGGGGGACCGGGGCCAACGTCCTGACTTTC.

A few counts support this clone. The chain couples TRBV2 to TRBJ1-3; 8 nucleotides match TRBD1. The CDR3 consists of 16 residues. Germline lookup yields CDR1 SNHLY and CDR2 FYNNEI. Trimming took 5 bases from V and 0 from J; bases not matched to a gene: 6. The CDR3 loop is CASSTTGAFSGNTIYF. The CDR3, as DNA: TGTGCCAGCAGTACGACAGGGGCCTTCTCTGGAAACACCATATATTTT.

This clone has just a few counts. CDR3 in amino acids: CAISESISQGLSYTF. CDR3 nucleotides: TGTGCCATCAGTGAGTCGATTTCGCAGGGTTTGAGCTACACCTTC. V is TRBV10-3 and J is TRBJ1-2; possible D gene TRBD1, 5 bases. The CDR3 loop spans 15 amino acids. From germline, CDR1 is ENHRY and CDR2 SYGVKD. Trimming took 0 bases from V and 9 from J, leaving 17 bases between them.